Below, 15 T cell receptor beta chains from the same sample are listed, as sequenced in a study of OX40 agonist ivuxolimab in advanced cancers. Data came from immunoSEQ multiplex PCR; TCRdb stores just in-frame clones and leaves some out. The sample records some 120,000 clones, 85% to 95% being singletons. This material consisted of CD4+ or CD8+ T cells sorted from blood, taken in a trial of the OX40 agonist ivuxolimab. Receptor source: an adult with an advanced solid tumor such as melanoma, head and neck, liver or kidney cancer.

CDR3 bases: TGCGCCAGCAGCTTGGGACGGGCATCTAACTATGGCTACACCTTC. Its protein is CASSLGRASNYGYTF. The genes are TRBV5-1 and TRBJ1-2; D remains ambiguous. Germline V gene sequence: CDR1 SGHRS, CDR2 YFSETQ. This CDR3 has 15 residues. The V and J ends lost 0 bases and 0 bases respectively, with 9 bases between them.

The chain employs TRBV28 and TRBJ2-6; 10 bases map to TRBD1. The CDR3 runs 18 residues. CDR1 is MDHEN, CDR2 SYDVKM, per germline. V was clipped by 5 bases and J by 0 bases; unmatched bases: 7. Written as DNA, the CDR3 is TGTGCCAGCAGTAAACGACAGGGGGCCGGCTCTGGGGCCAACGTCCTGACTTTC. It is translated as CASSKRQGAGSGANVLTF.

The chain is built from TRBV7-9 and TRBJ2-3; weak D call: TRBD2 (5 bases). The CDR3 loop spans 13 amino acids. V gave up 9 bases and J gave up 3 bases, with 13 bases separating them. Germline CDR1 SEHNR, CDR2 FQNEAQ (reference sequence). This CDR3 is CARGVLSTDTQYF. The CDR3 region has the DNA TGTGCCAGGGGAGTACTGAGTACAGATACGCAGTATTTT.

V gene TRBV9 combines with J gene TRBJ1-2; D is uncertain. The CDR3 is made up of 13 amino acids. The germline V gene has CDR1 SGDLS and CDR2 YYNGEE. The ends were cut back, 6 bases at V and 2 bases at J, with 11 bases in the middle. For the CDR3, the DNA is TGTGCCAGCACCCCTTCTAACAACTATGGCTACACCTTC. Protein product: CASTPSNNYGYTF.

This chain connects TRBV2 to TRBJ2-3, with 7 bases that match TRBD2. V lost 5 bases and J lost 0; bases outside the gene matches: 11. CDR1 is SNHLY, CDR2 FYNNEI, per germline. The CDR3 runs 17 residues. CDR3 protein: CASSLHPLAASTDTQYF. CDR3 nucleotide sequence: TGTGCCAGCAGTCTACATCCTCTAGCGGCTAGCACAGATACGCAGTATTTT.

The V and J genes are TRBV18 and TRBJ2-2; D is uncertain. The CDR3 has 15 residues. The germline gives CDR1 KGHSH, CDR2 LQKENI. The V end lost 3 bases, the J end lost 0 bases, and 8 bases lay between the germline ends. DNA of the CDR3: TGTGCCAGCTCACCGCCTAACGCGAACACCGGGGAGCTGTTTTTT. This encodes CASSPPNANTGELFF. Together with reference TRBV18 and TRBJ2-2, the CDR3 gives the full variable domain: NAGVMQNPRHLVRRRGQEARLRCSPMKGHSHVYWYRQLPEEGLKFMVYLQKENIIDESGMPKERFSAEFPKEGPSILRIQQVVRGDSAAYFCASSPPNANTGELFFGEGSRLTVL.

The chain has TRBV18 and TRBJ2-7; TRBD1 matches 7 bases. This CDR3 is built from 14 residues. In germline, CDR1 is KGHSH, CDR2 LQKENI. Losses at the gene ends were 6 bases for V and 0 bases for J; bases not matched to a gene: 5. CDR3 region: CASSPDRVSYEQYF. DNA of the CDR3: TGTGCCAGCTCGCCCGACAGGGTCTCCTACGAGCAGTACTTC.

This clone has a handful of counts. The J gene is TRBJ2-7, the V gene TRBV2; 10 bases are a match to TRBD1. The CDR3 spans 15 residues. CDR1 and CDR2 from the germline V gene are SNHLY and FYNNEI. The J segment lost 1 base and the V segment lost 7 bases, leaving 7 bases of the junction unmatched. DNA for the CDR3: TGTGCCAGCATCCCGGACAGGGGGTGGTCCTACGAGCAGTACTTC. It translates to CASIPDRGWSYEQYF.

The chain uses TRBV7-9 and TRBJ2-5; TRBD2 is a possible D gene (7 bases). The closer fit of TRBJ2-7 to the DNA end suggests the J call may be wrong. Looked up from germline, CDR1 is SEHNR and CDR2 is FQNEAQ (reference sequence). There are 16 residues in the CDR3. This CDR3 reads CASSPTGAGVPYEQYF. CDR3 DNA: TGTGCCAGCAGCCCTACGGGGGCGGGAGTTCCCTACGAGCAGTACTTC.

The CDR3 DNA is TGTGCCAGCATCGAAGGGGGGGGCTCCTACAATGAGCAGTTCTTC. Translating gives CASIEGGGSYNEQFF. The chain carries TRBV11-2 and TRBJ2-1; possible D gene TRBD2, 7 bases. Germline V gene lookup returns CDR1 SGHAT and CDR2 FQNNGV. Trimming took off 7 bases at V and 0 bases at J, with 13 bases between the two ends. This CDR3 is built from 15 residues.

The chain uses TRBV5-1 and TRBJ2-5, with D possibly called TRBD1 or TRBD2 (6 bases each). Trimming shortened V by 2 bases and J by 0 bases, and 11 bases separated the two germline ends. The CDR3 runs to 15 residues. Per the germline V gene, CDR1 is SGHRS and CDR2 is YFSETQ. For the CDR3, the DNA is TGCGCCAGCAGCTTAGGGGGGATATACCAAGAGACCCAGTACTTC. This gives the protein CASSLGGIYQETQYF.

A remark on this clone: Other nucleotide sequences in the sample specify the same CDR3. The chain recombines TRBV5-1 with TRBJ1-1; possibly TRBD1 for D (5 bases). Germline loops: CDR1 SGHRS, CDR2 YFSETQ. The V end was cut by 0 bases, the J end by 1 base, with 7 bases between. The CDR3 loop spans 14 amino acids. The CDR3 DNA follows: TGCGCCAGCAGCTTGGATAGGGGGAACACTGAAGCTTTCTTT. It specifies CASSLDRGNTEAFF.

The rearrangement links TRBV11-2 to TRBJ1-3; 9 bases fit TRBD1. V was clipped by 5 bases and J by 0 bases; unmatched bases: 2. This CDR3 is 15 amino acids long. Germline CDR1 is SGHAT and CDR2 is FQNNGV. CDR3 loop: CASSAQGASGNTIYF. CDR3 bases: TGTGCCAGCAGCGCACAGGGGGCCTCTGGAAACACCATATATTTT.

This rearrangement joins TRBV6-4 to TRBJ2-3; maybe TRBD1 (6 bases). The ends were cut back, 10 bases at V and 4 bases at J, with 18 bases in the middle. Germline assignment: CDR1 MRHNA and CDR2 SNTAGT. This CDR3 comprises 14 residues. CDR3 DNA: TGTGCCACCTCGTCTACAGGGACCCCAGATACGCAGTATTTT. It specifies CATSSTGTPDTQYF.

V is TRBV7-3 and J is TRBJ2-3, with TRBD2 matching over 15 bases. This CDR3 contains 16 residues. The V and J ends lost 5 bases and 3 bases, in that order; junction bases with no gene match: 3. Germline-derived CDR1 and CDR2 are SGHTA and FQGTGA. CDR3 residues: CASSRGTSGRTDTQYF. In DNA, the CDR3 is TGTGCCAGCAGCCGAGGGACTAGCGGGAGGACAGATACGCAGTATTTT.